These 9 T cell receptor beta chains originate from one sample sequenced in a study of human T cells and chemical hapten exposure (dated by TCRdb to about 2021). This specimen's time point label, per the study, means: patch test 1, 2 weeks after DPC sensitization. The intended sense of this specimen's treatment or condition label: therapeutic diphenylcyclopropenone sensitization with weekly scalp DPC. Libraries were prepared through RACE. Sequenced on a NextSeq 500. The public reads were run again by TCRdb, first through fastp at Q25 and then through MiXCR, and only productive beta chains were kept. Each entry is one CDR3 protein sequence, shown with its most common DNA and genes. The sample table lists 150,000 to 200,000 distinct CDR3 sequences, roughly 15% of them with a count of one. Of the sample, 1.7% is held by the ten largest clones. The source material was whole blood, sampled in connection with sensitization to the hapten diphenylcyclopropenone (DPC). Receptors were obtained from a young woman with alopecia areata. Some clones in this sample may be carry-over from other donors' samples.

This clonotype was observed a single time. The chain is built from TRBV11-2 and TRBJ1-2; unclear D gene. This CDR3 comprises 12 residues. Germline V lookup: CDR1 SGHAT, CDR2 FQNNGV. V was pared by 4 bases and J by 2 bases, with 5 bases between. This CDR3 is CASSWNNYGYTF. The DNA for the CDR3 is TGTGCCAGCAGCTGGAACAACTATGGCTACACCTTC.

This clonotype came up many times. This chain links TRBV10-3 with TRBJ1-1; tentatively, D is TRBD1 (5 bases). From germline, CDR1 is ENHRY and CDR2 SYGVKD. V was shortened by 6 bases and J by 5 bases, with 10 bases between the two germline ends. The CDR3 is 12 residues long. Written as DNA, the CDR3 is TGTGCCATCAGCGGGGGGTGGACTGAAGCTTTCTTT. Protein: CAISGGWTEAFF.

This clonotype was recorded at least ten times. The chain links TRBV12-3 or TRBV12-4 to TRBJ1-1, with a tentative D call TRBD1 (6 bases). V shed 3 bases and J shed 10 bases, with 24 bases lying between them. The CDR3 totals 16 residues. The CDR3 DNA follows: TGTGCCAGCAGTTTCACAGGGTCGGTGAAGGTTTTAGGAGCTTTCTTT. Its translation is CASSFTGSVKVLGAFF.

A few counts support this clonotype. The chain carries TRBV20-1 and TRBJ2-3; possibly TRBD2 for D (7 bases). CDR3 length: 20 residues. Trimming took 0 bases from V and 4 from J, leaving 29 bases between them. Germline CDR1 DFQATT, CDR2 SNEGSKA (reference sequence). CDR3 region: CSARDWEGGPIDFIADTQYF. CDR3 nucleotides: TGCAGTGCTAGAGATTGGGAGGGGGGGCCGATTGATTTTATCGCAGATACGCAGTATTTT.

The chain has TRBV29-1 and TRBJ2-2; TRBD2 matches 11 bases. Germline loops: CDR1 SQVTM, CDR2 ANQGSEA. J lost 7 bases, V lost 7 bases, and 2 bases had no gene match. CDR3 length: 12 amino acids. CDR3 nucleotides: TGCAGCGGCGGACTAGCGGGCGGGGAGCTGTTTTTT. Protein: CSGGLAGGELFF.

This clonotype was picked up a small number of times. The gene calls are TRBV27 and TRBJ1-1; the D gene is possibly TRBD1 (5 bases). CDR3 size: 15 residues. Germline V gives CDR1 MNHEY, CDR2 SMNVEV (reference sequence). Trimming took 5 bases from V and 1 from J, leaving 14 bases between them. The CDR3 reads CASSPQGRWNTEAFF. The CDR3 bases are TGTGCCAGCAGTCCTCAGGGCCGCTGGAACACTGAAGCTTTCTTT.

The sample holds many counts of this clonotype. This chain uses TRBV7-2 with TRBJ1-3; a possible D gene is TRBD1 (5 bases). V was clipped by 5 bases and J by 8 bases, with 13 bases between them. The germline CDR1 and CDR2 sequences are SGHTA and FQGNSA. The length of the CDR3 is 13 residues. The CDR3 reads CASSHRQSHTIYF. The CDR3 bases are TGTGCCAGCAGCCACAGACAGTCCCACACCATATATTTT.

CDR3 protein: CAISDEAYTEAFF. In DNA, the CDR3 is TGTGCCATCAGTGATGAGGCGTACACTGAAGCTTTCTTT. V gene TRBV10-3 combines with J gene TRBJ1-1, with D unresolved. The CDR3 has 13 residues. Trimming left V 3 bases short and J 3 bases short, with 8 bases between. Germline CDR1 reads ENHRY; CDR2 reads SYGVKD.

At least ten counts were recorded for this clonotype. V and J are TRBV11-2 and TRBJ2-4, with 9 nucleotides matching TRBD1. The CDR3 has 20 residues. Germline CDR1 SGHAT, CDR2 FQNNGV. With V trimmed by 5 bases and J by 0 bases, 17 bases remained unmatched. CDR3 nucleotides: TGTGCCAGCAGCGTACAGGGGGCATTACCGCGCCGTCAAGCCAAAAACATTCAGTACTTC. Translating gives CASSVQGALPRRQAKNIQYF.